This TCR beta chain derives from a study of early T cells in non-severe SARS-CoV-2 infection. Across the whole study: Sequencing input comprised bulk RNA from unsorted whole blood; chain pairing was not available.

Germline CDR1 ENHRY, CDR2 SYGVKD. This CDR3 has 19 amino acids. After removal of 5 bases from V and 8 bases from J, the junction contained 16 bases not matched to a gene. Study outcomes and limitations: CD4 and private specificities were missed by VDJdb matching, which favored anti-spike CD8 responses.

Individual cDNA molecules carried attached unique molecular identifiers. TCRdb called the 5' RACE reads again in MiXCR, with one record for every CDR3 protein. The data show 70,000 to 85,000 distinct CDR3 sequences, over 9% seen once. This clonotype was detected a few times. Its target is unknown. This receptor was identified in an adult who was a healthcare worker with PCR-confirmed SARS-CoV-2 infection or an uninfected control (not recorded which). The sample taken for sequencing was whole blood. V usage is TRBV10-3 and J usage is TRBJ2-1, with TRBD2 identical over 15 bases. The DNA for the CDR3 is TGTGCCATCAGTCCCCACGGGGCGGCGGGACTAGCGGGAGGTGATGAGCAGTTCTTC. The encoded protein is CAISPHGAAGLAGGDEQFF.